This TCR beta chain comes out of a study of cytomegalovirus exposure and HLA in healthy donors. Broader study findings: Among the sequence variants, a highly shared cluster was likely an artifact of sequencing. Per a later analysis, HLA-associated TCR beta chains showed more clonal expansion than other, equally common TCR beta chains. The classifier, whose performance was assessed in both the original and validation cohorts, reportedly diagnosed cytomegalovirus status with high specificity and sensitivity. Common viral pathogens seemed, in a later analysis, to connect with several of the most significant clusters.

With 4 bases removed from V and 2 bases from J, the gap between germline ends came to 14 bases. Germline CDR1 and CDR2: SGHNT and YYREEE (reference sequence). CDR3 length equals 15 residues. 13 Jbeta primers and 60 Vbeta primers were used for the PCR. Produced via immunoSEQ multiplex PCR; TCRdb's table is partial and in-frame only. This table holds 150,000 to 200,000 clones, about 80% found once. This clone was seen a single time. What it binds is unknown. Sequenced input: PBMCs. The source is a woman under 30 in good health and CMV-seropositive. This chain joins TRBV5-4 and TRBJ2-3, with D tentatively TRBD1 (6 bases). The CDR3 nucleotides read TGTGCCAGCAGCGTGGACAGCCTACTCACAGATACGCAGTATTTT. Translation gives CASSVDSLLTDTQYF.